These 3 T cell receptor beta chains came from one sample sequenced in a study of cytomegalovirus exposure and HLA in healthy donors. PCR was performed using 60 Vbeta and 13 Jbeta primers. Some clones are missing from TCRdb's copy, which holds only in-frame ones; the method was immunoSEQ multiplex PCR. The data contain around 120,000 clones, 60% to 70% of them singletons. Sequenced: PBMCs. The receptors come from a man aged 25-45 years in good health and CMV-seropositive.

This clone has only a few counts. The chain is built from TRBV19 and TRBJ1-4; 8 bases fit TRBD1. Per germline, CDR1 LNHDA and CDR2 SQIVND (reference sequence). J lost 7 bases, V lost 3 bases, and 7 bases had no gene match. The CDR3 sequence is 15 residues long. The CDR3 nucleotides are TGTGCCAGTAGTATGGGGACAGGAGGAAGTGAAAAACTGTTTTTT. Translated, it gives CASSMGTGGSEKLFF.

J is TRBJ1-2 and V is TRBV11-2, with D possibly matching TRBD1 (5 bases). V dropped 5 bases and J dropped 3 bases, with 10 bases sitting between them. Germline values: CDR1 SGHAT, CDR2 FQNNGV. The CDR3 has 13 residues. CDR3 nucleotides: TGTGCCAGCAGCCCCCCGGGGGACTATGGCTACACCTTC. Translating it yields CASSPPGDYGYTF.

The J gene is TRBJ1-2, the V gene TRBV11-3, with D maybe TRBD1 (6 bases). The germline CDR1 and CDR2 sequences are SGHNT and YENEEA. The CDR3 runs to 13 residues. V lost 6 bases, J lost 6 bases, and 14 bases lay in between. The CDR3 here is CASRQTGFDGYTF. CDR3 nucleotides: TGTGCCAGCAGACAAACAGGGTTTGATGGCTACACCTTC.